This T cell receptor (beta chain) is from a study of OX40 agonist ivuxolimab in advanced cancers. On this clone: Its specificity is unknown.

Germline lookup yields CDR1 SNHLY and CDR2 FYNNEI. The CDR3 runs to 16 residues. V was pared by 8 bases and J by 7 bases, with 12 bases of the junction left unmatched. The repertoire was sequenced with immunoSEQ multiplex PCR; TCRdb's copy has only in-frame clones and lacks some. The profile shows around 19,000 clones, around 74% of them singletons. Study results and limitations: Some nonresponders likewise displayed low normalized T-cell clonal expansion. On average, CD8+ T cells showed a greater number of expanded clones than CD4+. There was clonal expansion of CD4+ and CD8+ blood T cells by week 6 at 0.1 to 3.0 mg/kg. Specificity for antigen went undetermined in the expanded peripheral T cells.

This material consisted of CD4+ or CD8+ T cells sorted from blood, taken in a trial of the OX40 agonist ivuxolimab. The clonotype comes from an adult with an advanced solid tumor such as melanoma, head and neck, liver or kidney cancer. The chain employs TRBV2 and TRBJ2-2; 11 bases are shared with TRBD2. CDR3 region: CASSIAGGQYGGELFF. The CDR3 DNA is TGTGCCAGCTCAATAGCGGGAGGGCAATATGGCGGGGAGCTGTTTTTT.